This note documents a single T cell receptor (beta chain) sequence. The record originates from a study of blood T cell repertoires in COVID-19. Study overall: Sources were T cells, B-cell-depleted T cells, or PBMCs; the material itself was cDNA or gDNA.

Sequencing used immunoSEQ multiplex PCR; TCRdb keeps in-frame clones, though not all of them. This sample has roughly 250,000 clones, with roughly 88% found just once. The CDR3 runs to 17 residues. The germline V gene encodes CDR1 MNHNS and CDR2 SASEGT. The V gene end was trimmed by 0 bases and the J gene end by 6 bases; junction bases not matched to a gene: 11. The gene calls are TRBV6-1 and TRBJ2-3; 8 nucleotides match TRBD2. The sequence derives from a woman under 40 who had recovered from COVID-19. Sequences were obtained from PBMCs or T cells enriched from blood (not recorded which). CDR3 nucleotides: TGTGCCAGCAGTGAAGCCAGAGGGACTAGGGGATGGGATACGCAGTATTTT. Translated: CASSEARGTRGWDTQYF.